The rows below give T cell receptor beta chains drawn from one sample of a study of blood T cell repertoires in COVID-19. Generated by immunoSEQ multiplex PCR, the TCRdb table keeps only in-frame clones and is missing some. The sample records roughly 190,000 clones, 85% to 90% being singletons. Material for sequencing was peripheral blood. The receptors stem from a woman aged 55 to 70 with acute or convalescent COVID-19. CDR3s include the opening cysteine and the closing phenylalanine or tryptophan. D genes are given only for firm matches. Where a row states a size, it is once, few, many or the class of an expanded clone; other rows omit it.

v_gene: TRBV6-5; j_gene: TRBJ2-1; d_gene: -; abundance: -; CDR3nt: TGTGCCAGCACTAAGCGGAACTACAATGAGCAGTTCTTC; CDR3aa: CASTKRNYNEQFF
v_gene: TRBV2; j_gene: TRBJ1-5; d_gene: TRBD1; abundance: -; CDR3nt: TGTGCCAGCGCCGGACAGGGGCAACATTTT; CDR3aa: CASAGQGQHF
v_gene: TRBV7-3; j_gene: TRBJ1-6; d_gene: TRBD1; abundance: -; CDR3nt: TGTGCCAGCAGCCGGGATGGACAGGGGTATAATTCACCCCTCCACTTT; CDR3aa: CASSRDGQGYNSPLHF
v_gene: TRBV6-5; j_gene: TRBJ2-5; d_gene: -; abundance: -; CDR3nt: TGTGCCAGCAGGCCCGGAGGCAGGGGAATTGAGACCCAGTACTTC; CDR3aa: CASRPGGRGIETQYF
v_gene: TRBV28; j_gene: TRBJ1-5; d_gene: -; abundance: -; CDR3nt: TGTGCCAGCAGTTTAGAACAGGGAAGCAATCAGCCCCAGCATTTT; CDR3aa: CASSLEQGSNQPQHF
v_gene: TRBV5-8; j_gene: TRBJ2-1; d_gene: -; abundance: -; CDR3nt: TGTGCCAGCAGCTATTTGACTAGTGCGTTTGGTGAGCAGTTCTTC; CDR3aa: CASSYLTSAFGEQFF
v_gene: TRBV5-1; j_gene: TRBJ2-7; d_gene: TRBD1; abundance: -; CDR3nt: TGCGCCAGCAGCCAACAGGGGAGCTCCTACGAGCAGTACTTC; CDR3aa: CASSQQGSSYEQYF
v_gene: TRBV7-6; j_gene: TRBJ2-3; d_gene: -; abundance: few; CDR3nt: TGTGCCAGCAGCTTAGGGACAGCGGGAAGCACAGATACGCAGTATTTT; CDR3aa: CASSLGTAGSTDTQYF
v_gene: TRBV6-5; j_gene: TRBJ2-1; d_gene: TRBD2; abundance: -; CDR3nt: TGTGCCAGCAGTCCCGGACTAGCGGGAGCCAATGAGCAGTTCTTC; CDR3aa: CASSPGLAGANEQFF
v_gene: TRBV5-5; j_gene: TRBJ1-1; d_gene: -; abundance: -; CDR3nt: TGTGCCAGCAGCTTGTCGGGAGCCTTGAACACTGAAGCTTTCTTT; CDR3aa: CASSLSGALNTEAFF
v_gene: TRBV27; j_gene: TRBJ1-2; d_gene: -; abundance: -; CDR3nt: TGTGCCAGCAGTTCTACAGGGAGCTATGGCTACACCTTC; CDR3aa: CASSSTGSYGYTF
v_gene: TRBV18; j_gene: TRBJ2-3; d_gene: -; abundance: few; CDR3nt: TGTGCCAGCTCACCACCGGTCGGTTCTAGCACAGATACGCAGTATTTT; CDR3aa: CASSPPVGSSTDTQYF
v_gene: TRBV28; j_gene: TRBJ1-2; d_gene: TRBD1; abundance: -; CDR3nt: TGTGCCAGCAGACTACAGGGGTATGGCTACACCTTC; CDR3aa: CASRLQGYGYTF
v_gene: TRBV10-3; j_gene: TRBJ1-2; d_gene: TRBD1; abundance: -; CDR3nt: TGTGCCATCAATCAGGGGGGTAGCTATGGCTACACCTTC; CDR3aa: CAINQGGSYGYTF
v_gene: TRBV9; j_gene: TRBJ2-2; d_gene: TRBD2; abundance: -; CDR3nt: TGTGCCAGCAGCGTAGGGGCTAGCGGAGGGGTCACCGGGGAGCTGTTTTTT; CDR3aa: CASSVGASGGVTGELFF
v_gene: TRBV9; j_gene: TRBJ1-2; d_gene: -; abundance: -; CDR3nt: TGTGCCAGCAACGAAGGAGACAGAAATTATGGCTACACCTTC; CDR3aa: CASNEGDRNYGYTF
v_gene: TRBV6-1; j_gene: TRBJ1-5; d_gene: -; abundance: -; CDR3nt: TGTGCCAGCAGTGACCGGGGGGCAGTCAATCAGCCCCAGCATTTT; CDR3aa: CASSDRGAVNQPQHF
v_gene: TRBV3-1/TRBV3-2; j_gene: TRBJ1-5; d_gene: -; abundance: -; CDR3nt: TGTGCCAGCAGCCAAGGGTGGGGGGACCGTCAGCCCCAGCATTTT; CDR3aa: CASSQGWGDRQPQHF
v_gene: TRBV5-1; j_gene: TRBJ2-3; d_gene: -; abundance: -; CDR3nt: TGCGCCAGCAGCTTGGGCAGGGGCGGCTCAGATACGCAGTATTTT; CDR3aa: CASSLGRGGSDTQYF
v_gene: TRBV11-3; j_gene: TRBJ1-1; d_gene: TRBD1; abundance: -; CDR3nt: TGTGCCAGCAGCCCCGGACAGGGCTTGACTGAAGCTTTCTTT; CDR3aa: CASSPGQGLTEAFF
v_gene: TRBV2; j_gene: TRBJ1-2; d_gene: -; abundance: -; CDR3nt: TGTGCCAGCAGTGTAACGCAGAACTATGGCTACACCTTC; CDR3aa: CASSVTQNYGYTF
v_gene: TRBV6-5; j_gene: TRBJ2-2; d_gene: TRBD1; abundance: -; CDR3nt: TGTGCCAGCAGGGACAGGGGGTACACCGGGGAGCTGTTTTTT; CDR3aa: CASRDRGYTGELFF
v_gene: TRBV7-9; j_gene: TRBJ2-7; d_gene: -; abundance: few; CDR3nt: TGTGCCAGCAGCTCGGCCTACGAGCAGTACTTC; CDR3aa: CASSSAYEQYF
v_gene: TRBV19; j_gene: TRBJ1-1; d_gene: TRBD1; abundance: -; CDR3nt: TGTGCCAGTAGTATAAGGACAGGTGAAGCTTTCTTT; CDR3aa: CASSIRTGEAFF
v_gene: TRBV5-8; j_gene: TRBJ1-6; d_gene: TRBD1; abundance: -; CDR3nt: TGTGCCAGCAGCTTGGGACAGGGGGCAGGATCACCCCTCCACTTT; CDR3aa: CASSLGQGAGSPLHF
v_gene: TRBV6-1; j_gene: TRBJ1-2; d_gene: -; abundance: -; CDR3nt: TGTGCCAGCAGTGATGGGCTCTATGGCTACACCTTC; CDR3aa: CASSDGLYGYTF
v_gene: TRBV28; j_gene: TRBJ1-1; d_gene: -; abundance: once; CDR3nt: TGTGCCAGCAGAGCCGGGACATTGAACACTGAAGCTTTCTTT; CDR3aa: CASRAGTLNTEAFF
v_gene: TRBV15; j_gene: TRBJ1-5; d_gene: -; abundance: -; CDR3nt: TGTGCCACCAGCAGAGATCGGGGGTTTGGCCAGCCCCAGCATTTT; CDR3aa: CATSRDRGFGQPQHF
v_gene: TRBV28; j_gene: TRBJ1-2; d_gene: -; abundance: -; CDR3nt: TGTGCCAGCAGTACATTGACAGTTAACTATGGCTACACCTTC; CDR3aa: CASSTLTVNYGYTF
v_gene: TRBV19; j_gene: TRBJ2-2; d_gene: TRBD1; abundance: -; CDR3nt: TGTGCCAGCAGAGGGACAGTGAACACCGGGGAGCTGTTTTTT; CDR3aa: CASRGTVNTGELFF
v_gene: TRBV3-1/TRBV3-2; j_gene: TRBJ1-1; d_gene: TRBD1; abundance: -; CDR3nt: TGTGCCAGCAAAGACTCAGGGGGGCAAGCTTTCTTT; CDR3aa: CASKDSGGQAFF
v_gene: TRBV27; j_gene: TRBJ1-1; d_gene: TRBD1; abundance: -; CDR3nt: TGTGCCAGCAGTCCGAGGACAGGGGCGACCATGAACACTGAAGCTTTCTTT; CDR3aa: CASSPRTGATMNTEAFF
v_gene: TRBV3-1/TRBV3-2; j_gene: TRBJ2-2; d_gene: TRBD1; abundance: -; CDR3nt: TGTGCCAGCAGCCAAGTTCTTGGGACAGGGTCCGGGGAGCTGTTTTTT; CDR3aa: CASSQVLGTGSGELFF
v_gene: TRBV20-1; j_gene: TRBJ1-2; d_gene: -; abundance: -; CDR3nt: TGCAGTGCTAGAGGGCTCTATGGCTACACCTTC; CDR3aa: CSARGLYGYTF
v_gene: TRBV2; j_gene: TRBJ1-2; d_gene: -; abundance: -; CDR3nt: TGTGCCAGCACCCCCTCCAAGGGGGTGGAGGGCTACACCTTC; CDR3aa: CASTPSKGVEGYTF
v_gene: TRBV19; j_gene: TRBJ2-2; d_gene: -; abundance: -; CDR3nt: TGTGCCAGTAGTACTACCTCCACCGGGGAGCTGTTTTTT; CDR3aa: CASSTTSTGELFF
v_gene: TRBV9; j_gene: TRBJ2-1; d_gene: TRBD2; abundance: -; CDR3nt: TGTGCCAGCAGCGGAAGCGGGAGCCACAATGAGCAGTTCTTC; CDR3aa: CASSGSGSHNEQFF
v_gene: TRBV6-5; j_gene: TRBJ2-6; d_gene: -; abundance: -; CDR3nt: TGTGCCAGCAGAGGGGCTAATGGGGCCAACGTCCTGACTTTC; CDR3aa: CASRGANGANVLTF